By its share, the clone carrying this T cell receptor beta chain is medium-sized. The antigen is unknown. As described, mixed lymphocyte reaction cells underwent coculture at 37°C for a duration of five to seven days. The sample comes from a study of siplizumab effects on memory and regulatory T cells. Overall study findings and caveats: Siplizumab led to significantly less abundant alloreactive sequences that could be traced back to unstimulated CD4+ memory cells. In siplizumab conditions, mappable alloreactive CD4+ clones averaged roughly 64% Treg-derived, against 26.9% in controls.

CDR1 SGHDT and CDR2 YYEEEE come from the germline V gene. V lost 1 base to trimming and J lost 10 bases, with 14 bases between them. The CDR3 is made up of 13 amino acids. Every sample had 80,000 to 100,000 of its TCR templates assayed. Data came from immunoSEQ multiplex PCR; TCRdb stores just in-frame clones and leaves some out. The sample contains almost 20,000 clones, around 40% of which appear only once. V usage is TRBV5-6 and J usage is TRBJ1-1; D perhaps matches TRBD1 (6 bases). This receptor was obtained from a human donor in good health; the cells came from an allogeneic mixed lymphocyte reaction. Some clones in this sample may be carry-over from other donors' samples. The source material was CFSE-low (dividing) CD4+ T cells sorted from an allogeneic mixed lymphocyte reaction. CDR3 coding DNA: TGTGCCAGCAGCTTGAGGGACACCCGAGGAGCTTTCTTT. Its translation is CASSLRDTRGAFF.